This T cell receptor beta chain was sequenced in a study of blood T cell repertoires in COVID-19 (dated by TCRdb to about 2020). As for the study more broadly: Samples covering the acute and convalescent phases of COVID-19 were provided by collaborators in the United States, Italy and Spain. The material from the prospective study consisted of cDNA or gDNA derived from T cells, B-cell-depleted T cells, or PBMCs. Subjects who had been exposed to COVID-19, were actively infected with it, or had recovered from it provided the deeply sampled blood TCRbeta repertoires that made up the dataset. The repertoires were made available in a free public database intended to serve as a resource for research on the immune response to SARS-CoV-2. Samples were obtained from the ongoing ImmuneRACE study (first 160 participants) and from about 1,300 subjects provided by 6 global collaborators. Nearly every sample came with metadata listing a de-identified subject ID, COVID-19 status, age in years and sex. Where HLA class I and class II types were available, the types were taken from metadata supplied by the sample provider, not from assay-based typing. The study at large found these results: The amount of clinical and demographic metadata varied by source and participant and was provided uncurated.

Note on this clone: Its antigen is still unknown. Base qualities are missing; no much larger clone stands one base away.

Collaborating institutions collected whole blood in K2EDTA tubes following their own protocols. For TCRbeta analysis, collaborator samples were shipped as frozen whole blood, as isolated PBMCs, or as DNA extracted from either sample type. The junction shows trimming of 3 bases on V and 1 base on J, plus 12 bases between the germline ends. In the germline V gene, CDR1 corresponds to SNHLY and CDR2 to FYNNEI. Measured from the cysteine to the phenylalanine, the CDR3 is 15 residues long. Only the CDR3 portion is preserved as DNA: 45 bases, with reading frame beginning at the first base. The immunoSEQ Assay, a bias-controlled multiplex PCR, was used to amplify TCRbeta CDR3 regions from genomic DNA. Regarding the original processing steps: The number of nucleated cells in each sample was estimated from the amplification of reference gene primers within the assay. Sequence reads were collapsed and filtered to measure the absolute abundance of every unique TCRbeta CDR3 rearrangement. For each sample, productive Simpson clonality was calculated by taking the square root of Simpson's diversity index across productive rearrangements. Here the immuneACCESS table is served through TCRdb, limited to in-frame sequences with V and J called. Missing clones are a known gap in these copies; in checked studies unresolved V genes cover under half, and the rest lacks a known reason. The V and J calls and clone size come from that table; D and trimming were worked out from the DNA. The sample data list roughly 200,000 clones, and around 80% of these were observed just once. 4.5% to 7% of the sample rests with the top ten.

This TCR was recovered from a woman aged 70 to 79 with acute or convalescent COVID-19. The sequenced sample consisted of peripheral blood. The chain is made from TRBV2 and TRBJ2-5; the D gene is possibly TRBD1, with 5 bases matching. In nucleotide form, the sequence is TGTGCCAGCAGTGAGTCGGCAGGGCGCCAAGAGACCCAGTACTTC. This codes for CASSESAGRQETQYF.